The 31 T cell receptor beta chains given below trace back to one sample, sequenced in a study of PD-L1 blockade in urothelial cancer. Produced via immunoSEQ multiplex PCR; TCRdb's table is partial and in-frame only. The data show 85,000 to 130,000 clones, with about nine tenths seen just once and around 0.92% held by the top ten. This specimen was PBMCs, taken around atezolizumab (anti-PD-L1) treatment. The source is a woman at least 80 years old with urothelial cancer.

This chain's CDR3 is CASSEDRGNYGYTF. The CDR3 region has the DNA TGTGCCAGCAGTGAGGACAGGGGGAACTATGGCTACACCTTC. The chain has TRBV2 and TRBJ1-2; TRBD1 agrees at 10 bases. The CDR3 runs to 14 residues. Germline assignment: CDR1 SNHLY and CDR2 FYNNEI. The V and J ends lost 3 bases and 2 bases, in that order; junction bases with no gene match: 0.

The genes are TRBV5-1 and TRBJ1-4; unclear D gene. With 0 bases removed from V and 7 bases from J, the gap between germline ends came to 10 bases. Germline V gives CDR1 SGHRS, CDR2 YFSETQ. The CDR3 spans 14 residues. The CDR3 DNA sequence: TGCGCCAGCAGCTTGGCCTTCCGGGGTGAAAAACTGTTTTTT. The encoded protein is CASSLAFRGEKLFF.

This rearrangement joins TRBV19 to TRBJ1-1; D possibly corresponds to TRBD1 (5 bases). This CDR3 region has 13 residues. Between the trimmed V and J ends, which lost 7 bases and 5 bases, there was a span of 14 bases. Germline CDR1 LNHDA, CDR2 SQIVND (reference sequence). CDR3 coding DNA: TGTGCCAGTATCCGAAGGGGTGGGACTGAAGCTTTCTTT. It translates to CASIRRGGTEAFF.

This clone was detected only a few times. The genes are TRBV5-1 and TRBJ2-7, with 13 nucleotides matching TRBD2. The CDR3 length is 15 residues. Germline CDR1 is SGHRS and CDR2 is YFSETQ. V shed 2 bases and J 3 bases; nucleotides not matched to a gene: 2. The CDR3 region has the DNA TGCGCCAGCAGCTTCACTAGCGGGAGGGACTACGAGCAGTACTTC. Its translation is CASSFTSGRDYEQYF. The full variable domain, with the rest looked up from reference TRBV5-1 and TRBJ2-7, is KAGVTQTPRYLIKTRGQQVTLSCSPISGHRSVSWYQQTPGQGLQFLFEYFSETQRNKGNFPGRFSGRQFSNSRSEMNVSTLELGDSALYLCASSFTSGRDYEQYFGPGTRLTVT.

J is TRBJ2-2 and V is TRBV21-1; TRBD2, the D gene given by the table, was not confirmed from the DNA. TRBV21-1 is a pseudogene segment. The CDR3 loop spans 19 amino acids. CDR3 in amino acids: CASSGAGREAPPNTGELFF. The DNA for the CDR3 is TGTGCCAGTTCAGGGGCTGGGCGGGAGGCCCCTCCGAACACCGGGGAGCTGTTTTTT.

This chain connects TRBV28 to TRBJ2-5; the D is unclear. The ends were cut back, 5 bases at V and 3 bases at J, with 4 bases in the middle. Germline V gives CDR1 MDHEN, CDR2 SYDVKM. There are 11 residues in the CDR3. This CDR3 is CASSTKETQYF. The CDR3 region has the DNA TGTGCCAGCAGTACTAAAGAGACCCAGTACTTC.

CDR3 sequence: CASSPWTGAGGELFF. DNA of the CDR3: TGTGCCAGCAGTCCCTGGACAGGGGCGGGCGGGGAGCTGTTTTTT. This sequence joins TRBV27 and TRBJ2-2; 9 bases are shared with TRBD1. In germline, CDR1 is MNHEY, CDR2 SMNVEV (reference sequence). CDR3 length: 15 residues. The V segment lost 5 bases and the J segment 7 bases; nucleotides outside the gene matches: 8.

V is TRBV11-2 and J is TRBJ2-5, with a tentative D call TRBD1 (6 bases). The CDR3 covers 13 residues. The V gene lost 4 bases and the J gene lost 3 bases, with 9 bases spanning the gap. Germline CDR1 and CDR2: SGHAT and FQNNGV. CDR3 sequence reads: CASSYGQKETQYF. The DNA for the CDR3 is TGTGCCAGCAGCTATGGACAGAAAGAGACCCAGTACTTC.

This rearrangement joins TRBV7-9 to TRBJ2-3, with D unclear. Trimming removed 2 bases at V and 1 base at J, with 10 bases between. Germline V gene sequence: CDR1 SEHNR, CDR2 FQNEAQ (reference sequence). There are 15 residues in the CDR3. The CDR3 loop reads CASSLRLSGTDTQYF. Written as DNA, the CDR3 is TGTGCCAGCAGCTTAAGGTTGAGCGGCACAGATACGCAGTATTTT.

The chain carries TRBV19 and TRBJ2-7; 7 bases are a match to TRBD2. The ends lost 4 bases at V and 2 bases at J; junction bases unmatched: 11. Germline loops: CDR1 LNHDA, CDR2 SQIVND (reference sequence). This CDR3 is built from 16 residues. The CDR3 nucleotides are TGTGCCAGTAGTACCACAGGCGGGAGTAGCCCCTACGAGCAGTACTTC. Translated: CASSTTGGSSPYEQYF.

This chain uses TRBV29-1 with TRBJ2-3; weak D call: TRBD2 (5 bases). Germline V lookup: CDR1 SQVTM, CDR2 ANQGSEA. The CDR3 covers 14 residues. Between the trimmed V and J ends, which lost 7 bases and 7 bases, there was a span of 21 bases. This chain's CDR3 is CSARVELGRYTQYF. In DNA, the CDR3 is TGCAGCGCCCGAGTAGAACTGGGGAGATATACGCAGTATTTT.

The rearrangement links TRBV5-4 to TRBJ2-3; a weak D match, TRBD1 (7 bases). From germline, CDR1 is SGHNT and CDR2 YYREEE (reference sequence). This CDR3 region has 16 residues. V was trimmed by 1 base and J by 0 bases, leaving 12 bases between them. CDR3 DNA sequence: TGTGCCAGCAGCTTGCCGACAGGGACTAGCACAGATACGCAGTATTTT. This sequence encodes CASSLPTGTSTDTQYF.

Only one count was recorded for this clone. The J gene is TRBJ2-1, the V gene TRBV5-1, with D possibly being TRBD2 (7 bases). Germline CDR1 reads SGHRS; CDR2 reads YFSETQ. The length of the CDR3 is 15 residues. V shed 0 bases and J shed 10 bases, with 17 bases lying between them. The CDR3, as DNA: TGCGCCAGCAGCTTGGATACCGCGGGGGCCGGGGAGCAGTTCTTC. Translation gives CASSLDTAGAGEQFF.

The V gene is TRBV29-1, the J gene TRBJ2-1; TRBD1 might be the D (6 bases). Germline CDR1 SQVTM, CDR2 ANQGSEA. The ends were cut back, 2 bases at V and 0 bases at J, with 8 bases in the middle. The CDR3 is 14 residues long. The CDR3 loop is CSVETGYSYNEQFF. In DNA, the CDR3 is TGCAGCGTTGAAACAGGGTACTCCTACAATGAGCAGTTCTTC.

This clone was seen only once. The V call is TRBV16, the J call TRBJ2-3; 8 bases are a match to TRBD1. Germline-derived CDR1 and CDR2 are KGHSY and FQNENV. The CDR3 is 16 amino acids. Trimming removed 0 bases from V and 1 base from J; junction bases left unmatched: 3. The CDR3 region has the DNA TGTGCCAGCAGCCAATCGTCAGGGGGCCGCACAGATACGCAGTATTTT. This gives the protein CASSQSSGGRTDTQYF. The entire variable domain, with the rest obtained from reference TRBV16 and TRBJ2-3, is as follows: GEEVAQTPKHLVRGEGQKAKLYCAPIKGHSYVFWYQQVLKNEFKFLISFQNENVFDETGMPKERFSAKCLPNSPCSLEIQATKLEDSAVYFCASSQSSGGRTDTQYFGPGTRLTVL.

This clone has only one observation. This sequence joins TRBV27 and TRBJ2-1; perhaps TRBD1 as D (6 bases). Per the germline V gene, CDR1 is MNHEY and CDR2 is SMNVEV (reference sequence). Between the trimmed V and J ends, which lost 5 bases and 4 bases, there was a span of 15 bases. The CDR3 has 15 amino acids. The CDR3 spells CASSTQGIPYNEQFF. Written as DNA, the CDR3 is TGTGCCAGCAGTACTCAGGGGATCCCTTACAATGAGCAGTTCTTC.

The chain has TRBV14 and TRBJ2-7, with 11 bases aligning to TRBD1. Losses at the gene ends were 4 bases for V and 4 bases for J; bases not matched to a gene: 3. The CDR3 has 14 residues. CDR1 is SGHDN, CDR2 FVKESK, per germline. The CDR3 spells CASSRGQGAYEQYF. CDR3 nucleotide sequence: TGTGCCAGCAGCCGAGGACAGGGGGCTTACGAGCAGTACTTC.

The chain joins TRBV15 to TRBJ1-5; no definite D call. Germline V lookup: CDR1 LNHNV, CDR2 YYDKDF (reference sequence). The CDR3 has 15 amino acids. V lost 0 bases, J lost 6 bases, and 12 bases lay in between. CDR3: CATSRERRSSQPQHF. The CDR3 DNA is TGTGCCACCAGCAGAGAGCGGCGGAGCTCTCAGCCCCAGCATTTT.

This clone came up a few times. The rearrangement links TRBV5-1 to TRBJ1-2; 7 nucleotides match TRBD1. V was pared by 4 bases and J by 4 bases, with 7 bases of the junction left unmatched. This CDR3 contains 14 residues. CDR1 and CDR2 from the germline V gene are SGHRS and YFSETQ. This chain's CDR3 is CASSPEGTAYGYTF. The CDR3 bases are TGCGCCAGCAGCCCGGAAGGGACAGCCTATGGCTACACCTTC.

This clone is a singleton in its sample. The CDR3 DNA reads as TGTGCCACTAGGGGGCCCACTGAAGCTTTCTTT. Amino acids: CATRGPTEAFF. The chain uses TRBV28 and TRBJ1-1; TRBD1 agrees at 7 bases. The germline V gene has CDR1 MDHEN and CDR2 SYDVKM. Trimming at V came to 10 bases and at J to 4 bases, leaving 3 bases not matched to a gene. This CDR3 is 11 amino acids long.

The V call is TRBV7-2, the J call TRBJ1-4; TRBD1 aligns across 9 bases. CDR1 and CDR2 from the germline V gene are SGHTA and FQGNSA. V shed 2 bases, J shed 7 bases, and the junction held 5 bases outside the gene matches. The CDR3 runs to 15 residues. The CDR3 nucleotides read TGTGCCAGCAGCTTACAACAGGGGGCTAGTGAAAAACTGTTTTTT. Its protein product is CASSLQQGASEKLFF.

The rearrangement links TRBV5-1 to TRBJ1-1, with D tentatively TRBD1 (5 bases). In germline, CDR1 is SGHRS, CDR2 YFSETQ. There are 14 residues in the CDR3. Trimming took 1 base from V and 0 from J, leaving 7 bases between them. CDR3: CASSLTGLNTEAFF. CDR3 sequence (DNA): TGCGCCAGCAGCTTGACAGGACTGAACACTGAAGCTTTCTTT.

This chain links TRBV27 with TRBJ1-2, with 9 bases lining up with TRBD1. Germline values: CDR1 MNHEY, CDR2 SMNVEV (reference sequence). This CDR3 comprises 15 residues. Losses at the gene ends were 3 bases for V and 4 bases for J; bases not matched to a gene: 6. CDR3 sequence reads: CASSFRQGEGYGYTF. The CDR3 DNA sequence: TGTGCCAGCAGTTTCCGACAGGGGGAAGGCTATGGCTACACCTTC.

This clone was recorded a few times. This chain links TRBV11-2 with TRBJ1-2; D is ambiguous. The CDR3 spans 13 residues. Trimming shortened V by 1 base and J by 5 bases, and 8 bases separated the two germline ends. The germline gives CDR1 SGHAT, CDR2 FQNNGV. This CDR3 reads CASSLGTGYGYTF. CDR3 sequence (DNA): TGTGCCAGCAGCTTAGGTACGGGTTATGGCTACACCTTC.

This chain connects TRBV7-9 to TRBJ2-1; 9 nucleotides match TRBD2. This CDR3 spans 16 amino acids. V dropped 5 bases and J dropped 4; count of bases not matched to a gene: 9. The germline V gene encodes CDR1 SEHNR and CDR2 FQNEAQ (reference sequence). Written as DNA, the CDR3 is TGTGCCAGCAGCGGAAGGCGCGGGAGGGAGTACAATGAGCAGTTCTTC. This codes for CASSGRRGREYNEQFF.

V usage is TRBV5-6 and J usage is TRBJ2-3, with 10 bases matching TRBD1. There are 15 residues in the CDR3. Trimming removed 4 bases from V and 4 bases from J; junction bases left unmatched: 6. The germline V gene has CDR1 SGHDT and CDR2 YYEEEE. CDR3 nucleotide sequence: TGTGCCAGCAGCGGTGACAGGGGGCTCGCAGATACGCAGTATTTT. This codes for CASSGDRGLADTQYF.

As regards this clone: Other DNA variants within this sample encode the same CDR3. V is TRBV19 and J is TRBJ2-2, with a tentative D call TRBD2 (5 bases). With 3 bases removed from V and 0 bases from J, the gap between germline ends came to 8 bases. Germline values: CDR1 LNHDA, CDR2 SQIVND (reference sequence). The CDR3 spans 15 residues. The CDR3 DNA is TGTGCCAGTAGTATCGGGATGGCGAACACCGGGGAGCTGTTTTTT. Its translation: CASSIGMANTGELFF. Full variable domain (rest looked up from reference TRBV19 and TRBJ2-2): DGGITQSPKYLFRKEGQNVTLSCEQNLNHDAMYWYRQDPGQGLRLIYYSQIVNDFQKGDIAEGYSVSREKKESFPLTVTSAQKNPTAFYLCASSIGMANTGELFFGEGSRLTVL.

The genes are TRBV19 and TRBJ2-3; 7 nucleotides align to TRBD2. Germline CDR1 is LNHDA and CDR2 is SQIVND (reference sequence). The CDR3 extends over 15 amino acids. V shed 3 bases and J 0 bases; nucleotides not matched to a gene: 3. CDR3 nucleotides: TGTGCCAGTAGTATCCTCGGGGGGAGCACAGATACGCAGTATTTT. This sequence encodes CASSILGGSTDTQYF.

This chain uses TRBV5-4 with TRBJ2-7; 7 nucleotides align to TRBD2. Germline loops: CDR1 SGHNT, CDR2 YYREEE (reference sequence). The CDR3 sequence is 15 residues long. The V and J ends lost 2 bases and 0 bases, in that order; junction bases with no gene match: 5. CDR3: CASSFLGGGSYEQYF. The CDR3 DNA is TGTGCCAGCAGCTTTCTCGGCGGGGGCTCCTACGAGCAGTACTTC.

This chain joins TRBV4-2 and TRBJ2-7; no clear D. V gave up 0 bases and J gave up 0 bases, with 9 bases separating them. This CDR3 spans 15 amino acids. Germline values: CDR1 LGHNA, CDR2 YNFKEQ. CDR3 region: CASSQDPDISYEQYF. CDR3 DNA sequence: TGTGCCAGCAGCCAAGATCCTGACATCTCCTACGAGCAGTACTTC.

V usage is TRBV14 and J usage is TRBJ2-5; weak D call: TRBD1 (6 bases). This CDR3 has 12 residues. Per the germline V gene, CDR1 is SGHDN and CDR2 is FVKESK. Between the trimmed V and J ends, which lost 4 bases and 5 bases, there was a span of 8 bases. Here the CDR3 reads CASSRGRETQYF. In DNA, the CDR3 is TGTGCCAGCAGCCGGGGGCGGGAGACCCAGTACTTC.